This T cell receptor beta chain was recovered during a study of beta chain features in type 1 diabetes. Study observations and caveats: The study found fewer insertions and more deletions at VDJ junctions in type 1 diabetes patients. Researchers reported that naive, central memory and Treg TCRB repertoires appeared more similar in patients than in healthy donors.

A remark on this clone: Its specificity is unknown. Other DNA sequences in the sample encode the same CDR3.

A sort by CD45RO/CCR7/CD25/CD127/CD95/CD27 yielded CD4+ naive, central memory, regulatory and stem cell-like memory cells. Every isolated RNA sample was fully reverse transcribed, so sequencing captured expressed TCRB transcripts. The repertoire was sequenced with immunoSEQ multiplex PCR; TCRdb's copy has only in-frame clones and lacks some. The sample holds some 410,000 clones, around 13% seen once. CDR1 is SEHNR, CDR2 FQNEAQ, per germline (reference sequence). This CDR3 is 13 amino acids long. The V gene lost 5 bases and the J gene lost 4 bases, with 11 bases spanning the gap. The clonotype originates from a man aged 25 to 45 in good health. This chain connects TRBV7-9 to TRBJ1-2; tentative D call: TRBD1 (6 bases). Material for sequencing was naive CD4+ T cells from blood. The CDR3 bases are TGTGCCAGCAGCCGCGGACAGATCTATGGCTACACCTTC. Translation: CASSRGQIYGYTF.